The entry below gives a single T cell receptor (beta chain) sequence along with its context. Its antigen is not known. For the second PCR, which ran for about 7 to 11 cycles, a sample-barcoded 5' primer and a J-beta primer mix were used. TCRdb reprocessed the 5' RACE reads with MiXCR, giving one entry per CDR3 protein. The sample holds about 1,400,000 distinct CDR3 sequences, around 59% seen once. These data belong to a study of blood T cells in healthy people across ages. Overall study results and limits: In long-lived donors, naive CD4+ cell counts and diversity exceeded those of aged donors.

V shed 5 bases, J shed 0 bases, and the junction held 4 bases outside the gene matches. CDR1 is MNHEY, CDR2 SMNVEV, per germline (reference sequence). This CDR3 spans 16 amino acids. Donors were healthy Caucasian individuals from Russia aged about 6 to 100. The genes are TRBV27 and TRBJ2-3, with 11 bases matching TRBD2. The source material was blood. This receptor was taken from a man aged 18 to 30 in good health. This CDR3 is CASSRGTSGSTDTQYF. CDR3 in DNA: TGTGCCAGCAGTCGCGGGACTAGCGGTAGCACAGATACGCAGTATTTT.